What follows are 17 T cell receptor beta chains derived from one specimen sequenced in a study of blood T cell repertoires in COVID-19. Clones were sequenced by immunoSEQ multiplex PCR, and TCRdb holds only the in-frame ones, with some missing. The data show around 250,000 clones, 75% to 85% seen once. The sample was peripheral blood. These receptors all come from a man in his fifties or sixties with active or convalescent COVID-19.

The chain uses TRBV7-9 and TRBJ1-1; maybe TRBD1 (5 bases). Trimming stripped 1 base from V and 4 bases from J, with 10 bases between. CDR3 length: 14 amino acids. Germline V CDR1 and CDR2: SEHNR, FQNEAQ (reference sequence). The CDR3 loop is CASSLGLRVTEAFF. CDR3 nucleotide sequence: TGTGCCAGCAGCTTAGGCCTCAGGGTCACTGAAGCTTTCTTT. The variable domain in full, with the rest retrieved from reference TRBV7-9 and TRBJ1-1, is DTGVSQNPRHKITKRGQNVTFRCDPISEHNRLYWYRQTLGQGPEFLTYFQNEAQLEKSRLLSDRFSAERPKGSFSTLEIQRTEQGDSAMYLCASSLGLRVTEAFFGQGTRLTVV.

The V call is TRBV21-1, the J call TRBJ2-7; the table's D call of TRBD2 was not tested on the DNA. TRBV21-1 is classified as a pseudogene. This CDR3 is 18 amino acids long. The CDR3 DNA is TGTGCCAGCAGCAATAGGCGAGGGAGTCGCGGGGGGGCCTACGAGCAGTACTTC. Its translation is CASSNRRGSRGGAYEQYF.

Of note for this clone: A read error may account for a junction end that differs from germline. This chain links TRBV5-3 with TRBJ1-5; no firm D call. TRBV5-3 is treated as an ORF (open reading frame) with a function not yet certain. CDR3 length equals 16 residues. This chain's CDR3 is CVRSFDEQNSNQPQHF. The CDR3 DNA is TGTGTCAGAAGCTTCGACGAACAGAATAGCAATCAGCCCCAGCATTTT.

The chain recombines TRBV30 with TRBJ2-1, with D perhaps matching TRBD2 (5 bases). Germline V gives CDR1 GTSNPN, CDR2 SVGIG (reference sequence). Trimming took off 3 bases at V and 0 bases at J, with 12 bases between the two ends. CDR3 size: 15 residues. CDR3 amino acids: CAWRGLLSSYNEQFF. CDR3 coding DNA: TGTGCCTGGAGAGGACTCCTCAGCTCCTACAATGAGCAGTTCTTC.

V is TRBV2 and J is TRBJ1-5; D possibly corresponds to TRBD1 (5 bases). Germline lookup yields CDR1 SNHLY and CDR2 FYNNEI. Trimming left V 7 bases short and J 0 bases short, with 10 bases between. CDR3 length: 14 amino acids. The CDR3, as DNA: TGTGCCAGCACGGGAGGGACTAGCAATCAGCCCCAGCATTTT. It is translated as CASTGGTSNQPQHF.

The rearrangement links TRBV7-9 to TRBJ2-2, with unresolved D. The CDR3 is made up of 13 amino acids. With 1 base removed from V and 12 bases from J, the gap between germline ends came to 12 bases. Germline CDR1 SEHNR, CDR2 FQNEAQ (reference sequence). The CDR3 bases are TGTGCCAGCAGCTTAGAGTTAGTTCGCCAGCTGTTTTTT. Residues: CASSLELVRQLFF.

The rearrangement joins TRBV2 to TRBJ1-1, with TRBD1 identical over 10 bases. The J segment lost 10 bases and the V segment lost 6 bases, leaving 5 bases of the junction unmatched. The CDR3 contains 12 residues. The germline V gene has CDR1 SNHLY and CDR2 FYNNEI. In DNA, the CDR3 is TGTGCCAGCAGGGCCCGGGACAGGGGAGCTTTCTTT. Its protein is CASRARDRGAFF.

V is TRBV7-9 and J is TRBJ2-7, with D maybe TRBD2 (5 bases). Trimming left V 1 base short and J 3 bases short, with 7 bases between. The CDR3 consists of 13 residues. Per the germline V gene, CDR1 is SEHNR and CDR2 is FQNEAQ (reference sequence). Here the CDR3 reads CASSLGGGYEQYF. In DNA form, the CDR3 reads TGTGCCAGCAGCTTAGGAGGAGGCTACGAGCAGTACTTC.

This clone was detected a few times. The chain combines TRBV28 with TRBJ1-1, with D possibly TRBD1 on 5 matching bases. V lost 7 bases and J lost 2, with 14 bases in between. CDR3 length: 14 amino acids. Germline V gene lookup returns CDR1 MDHEN and CDR2 SYDVKM. Written as DNA, the CDR3 is TGTGCCAGCAAACGGTGGGGGGATAACACTGAAGCTTTCTTT. It translates to CASKRWGDNTEAFF. The whole variable domain, filled in from reference TRBV28 and TRBJ1-1, reads DVKVTQSSRYLVKRTGEKVFLECVQDMDHENMFWYRQDPGLGLRLIYFSYDVKMKEKGDIPEGYSVSREKKERFSLILESASTNQTSMYLCASKRWGDNTEAFFGQGTRLTVV.

The chain links TRBV13 to TRBJ1-5, with TRBD1 as a possible D gene (6 bases). CDR3 length: 15 residues. V dropped 4 bases and J dropped 6 bases, with 16 bases sitting between them. Germline loops: CDR1 PRHDT, CDR2 FYEKMQ (reference sequence). The CDR3 spells CASSSGAHGGQPQHF. The CDR3 bases are TGTGCCAGCAGCTCAGGGGCGCACGGAGGTCAGCCCCAGCATTTT.

The rearrangement joins TRBV19 to TRBJ2-7; D is possibly TRBD2 (5 bases). The ends were cut back, 5 bases at V and 3 bases at J, with 20 bases in the middle. This CDR3 contains 16 residues. Germline V gene data show CDR1 as LNHDA and CDR2 as SQIVND (reference sequence). The CDR3 is CASSATPGKVNYEQYF. Here the CDR3 DNA reads TGTGCCAGTAGTGCGACCCCGGGGAAGGTTAACTACGAGCAGTACTTC.

The chain couples TRBV5-1 to TRBJ2-3, with TRBD2 matching 7 bases. V dropped 1 base and J dropped 3; count of bases not matched to a gene: 11. Germline V gene sequence: CDR1 SGHRS, CDR2 YFSETQ. The CDR3 extends over 17 amino acids. The CDR3 spells CASSLKASRLATDTQYF. The CDR3 DNA sequence: TGCGCCAGCAGCTTGAAGGCGTCGAGACTAGCAACAGATACGCAGTATTTT.

The chain links TRBV5-6 to TRBJ2-5, with TRBD1 identical over 7 bases. Germline-derived CDR1 and CDR2 are SGHDT and YYEEEE. This CDR3 comprises 14 residues. Trimming removed 0 bases from V and 4 bases from J; junction bases left unmatched: 3. CDR3 bases: TGTGCCAGCAGCTTGGCCAACAGGGGAGAGACCCAGTACTTC. Translated: CASSLANRGETQYF.

The chain links TRBV18 to TRBJ2-1; no definite D call. The CDR3 spans 12 residues. Trimming removed 5 bases from V and 9 bases from J, with 11 bases in between. CDR1 KGHSH and CDR2 LQKENI come from the germline V gene. CDR3 sequence: CASSTPWPEQFF. For the CDR3, the DNA is TGTGCCAGCTCAACCCCCTGGCCTGAGCAGTTCTTC.

This clone was recorded once. The gene calls are TRBV30 and TRBJ1-2, with unresolved D. This CDR3 region has 12 residues. Germline-derived CDR1 and CDR2 are GTSNPN and SVGIG (reference sequence). Trimming took 3 bases from V and 2 from J, leaving 7 bases between them. Here the CDR3 DNA reads TGTGCCTGGAGCCCACAGAACTATGGCTACACCTTC. Translation: CAWSPQNYGYTF.

The chain has TRBV12-1 and TRBJ2-7; the table's TRBD2 call for D was not verified on the DNA. TRBV12-1 is a pseudogene. The CDR3 runs 13 residues. CDR3: CASYGGGSLEQYF. CDR3 in DNA: TGTGCCAGCTACGGGGGAGGCTCCCTGGAGCAGTACTTC.

The gene calls are TRBV28 and TRBJ1-2, with D tentatively TRBD1 (5 bases). Per the germline V gene, CDR1 is MDHEN and CDR2 is SYDVKM. CDR3 length equals 16 residues. The V gene lost 3 bases and the J gene lost 4 bases, with 18 bases spanning the gap. CDR3 in amino acids: CASSLGTQGLRYGYTF. CDR3 DNA: TGTGCCAGCAGTTTGGGAACCCAGGGATTGCGCTATGGCTACACCTTC.